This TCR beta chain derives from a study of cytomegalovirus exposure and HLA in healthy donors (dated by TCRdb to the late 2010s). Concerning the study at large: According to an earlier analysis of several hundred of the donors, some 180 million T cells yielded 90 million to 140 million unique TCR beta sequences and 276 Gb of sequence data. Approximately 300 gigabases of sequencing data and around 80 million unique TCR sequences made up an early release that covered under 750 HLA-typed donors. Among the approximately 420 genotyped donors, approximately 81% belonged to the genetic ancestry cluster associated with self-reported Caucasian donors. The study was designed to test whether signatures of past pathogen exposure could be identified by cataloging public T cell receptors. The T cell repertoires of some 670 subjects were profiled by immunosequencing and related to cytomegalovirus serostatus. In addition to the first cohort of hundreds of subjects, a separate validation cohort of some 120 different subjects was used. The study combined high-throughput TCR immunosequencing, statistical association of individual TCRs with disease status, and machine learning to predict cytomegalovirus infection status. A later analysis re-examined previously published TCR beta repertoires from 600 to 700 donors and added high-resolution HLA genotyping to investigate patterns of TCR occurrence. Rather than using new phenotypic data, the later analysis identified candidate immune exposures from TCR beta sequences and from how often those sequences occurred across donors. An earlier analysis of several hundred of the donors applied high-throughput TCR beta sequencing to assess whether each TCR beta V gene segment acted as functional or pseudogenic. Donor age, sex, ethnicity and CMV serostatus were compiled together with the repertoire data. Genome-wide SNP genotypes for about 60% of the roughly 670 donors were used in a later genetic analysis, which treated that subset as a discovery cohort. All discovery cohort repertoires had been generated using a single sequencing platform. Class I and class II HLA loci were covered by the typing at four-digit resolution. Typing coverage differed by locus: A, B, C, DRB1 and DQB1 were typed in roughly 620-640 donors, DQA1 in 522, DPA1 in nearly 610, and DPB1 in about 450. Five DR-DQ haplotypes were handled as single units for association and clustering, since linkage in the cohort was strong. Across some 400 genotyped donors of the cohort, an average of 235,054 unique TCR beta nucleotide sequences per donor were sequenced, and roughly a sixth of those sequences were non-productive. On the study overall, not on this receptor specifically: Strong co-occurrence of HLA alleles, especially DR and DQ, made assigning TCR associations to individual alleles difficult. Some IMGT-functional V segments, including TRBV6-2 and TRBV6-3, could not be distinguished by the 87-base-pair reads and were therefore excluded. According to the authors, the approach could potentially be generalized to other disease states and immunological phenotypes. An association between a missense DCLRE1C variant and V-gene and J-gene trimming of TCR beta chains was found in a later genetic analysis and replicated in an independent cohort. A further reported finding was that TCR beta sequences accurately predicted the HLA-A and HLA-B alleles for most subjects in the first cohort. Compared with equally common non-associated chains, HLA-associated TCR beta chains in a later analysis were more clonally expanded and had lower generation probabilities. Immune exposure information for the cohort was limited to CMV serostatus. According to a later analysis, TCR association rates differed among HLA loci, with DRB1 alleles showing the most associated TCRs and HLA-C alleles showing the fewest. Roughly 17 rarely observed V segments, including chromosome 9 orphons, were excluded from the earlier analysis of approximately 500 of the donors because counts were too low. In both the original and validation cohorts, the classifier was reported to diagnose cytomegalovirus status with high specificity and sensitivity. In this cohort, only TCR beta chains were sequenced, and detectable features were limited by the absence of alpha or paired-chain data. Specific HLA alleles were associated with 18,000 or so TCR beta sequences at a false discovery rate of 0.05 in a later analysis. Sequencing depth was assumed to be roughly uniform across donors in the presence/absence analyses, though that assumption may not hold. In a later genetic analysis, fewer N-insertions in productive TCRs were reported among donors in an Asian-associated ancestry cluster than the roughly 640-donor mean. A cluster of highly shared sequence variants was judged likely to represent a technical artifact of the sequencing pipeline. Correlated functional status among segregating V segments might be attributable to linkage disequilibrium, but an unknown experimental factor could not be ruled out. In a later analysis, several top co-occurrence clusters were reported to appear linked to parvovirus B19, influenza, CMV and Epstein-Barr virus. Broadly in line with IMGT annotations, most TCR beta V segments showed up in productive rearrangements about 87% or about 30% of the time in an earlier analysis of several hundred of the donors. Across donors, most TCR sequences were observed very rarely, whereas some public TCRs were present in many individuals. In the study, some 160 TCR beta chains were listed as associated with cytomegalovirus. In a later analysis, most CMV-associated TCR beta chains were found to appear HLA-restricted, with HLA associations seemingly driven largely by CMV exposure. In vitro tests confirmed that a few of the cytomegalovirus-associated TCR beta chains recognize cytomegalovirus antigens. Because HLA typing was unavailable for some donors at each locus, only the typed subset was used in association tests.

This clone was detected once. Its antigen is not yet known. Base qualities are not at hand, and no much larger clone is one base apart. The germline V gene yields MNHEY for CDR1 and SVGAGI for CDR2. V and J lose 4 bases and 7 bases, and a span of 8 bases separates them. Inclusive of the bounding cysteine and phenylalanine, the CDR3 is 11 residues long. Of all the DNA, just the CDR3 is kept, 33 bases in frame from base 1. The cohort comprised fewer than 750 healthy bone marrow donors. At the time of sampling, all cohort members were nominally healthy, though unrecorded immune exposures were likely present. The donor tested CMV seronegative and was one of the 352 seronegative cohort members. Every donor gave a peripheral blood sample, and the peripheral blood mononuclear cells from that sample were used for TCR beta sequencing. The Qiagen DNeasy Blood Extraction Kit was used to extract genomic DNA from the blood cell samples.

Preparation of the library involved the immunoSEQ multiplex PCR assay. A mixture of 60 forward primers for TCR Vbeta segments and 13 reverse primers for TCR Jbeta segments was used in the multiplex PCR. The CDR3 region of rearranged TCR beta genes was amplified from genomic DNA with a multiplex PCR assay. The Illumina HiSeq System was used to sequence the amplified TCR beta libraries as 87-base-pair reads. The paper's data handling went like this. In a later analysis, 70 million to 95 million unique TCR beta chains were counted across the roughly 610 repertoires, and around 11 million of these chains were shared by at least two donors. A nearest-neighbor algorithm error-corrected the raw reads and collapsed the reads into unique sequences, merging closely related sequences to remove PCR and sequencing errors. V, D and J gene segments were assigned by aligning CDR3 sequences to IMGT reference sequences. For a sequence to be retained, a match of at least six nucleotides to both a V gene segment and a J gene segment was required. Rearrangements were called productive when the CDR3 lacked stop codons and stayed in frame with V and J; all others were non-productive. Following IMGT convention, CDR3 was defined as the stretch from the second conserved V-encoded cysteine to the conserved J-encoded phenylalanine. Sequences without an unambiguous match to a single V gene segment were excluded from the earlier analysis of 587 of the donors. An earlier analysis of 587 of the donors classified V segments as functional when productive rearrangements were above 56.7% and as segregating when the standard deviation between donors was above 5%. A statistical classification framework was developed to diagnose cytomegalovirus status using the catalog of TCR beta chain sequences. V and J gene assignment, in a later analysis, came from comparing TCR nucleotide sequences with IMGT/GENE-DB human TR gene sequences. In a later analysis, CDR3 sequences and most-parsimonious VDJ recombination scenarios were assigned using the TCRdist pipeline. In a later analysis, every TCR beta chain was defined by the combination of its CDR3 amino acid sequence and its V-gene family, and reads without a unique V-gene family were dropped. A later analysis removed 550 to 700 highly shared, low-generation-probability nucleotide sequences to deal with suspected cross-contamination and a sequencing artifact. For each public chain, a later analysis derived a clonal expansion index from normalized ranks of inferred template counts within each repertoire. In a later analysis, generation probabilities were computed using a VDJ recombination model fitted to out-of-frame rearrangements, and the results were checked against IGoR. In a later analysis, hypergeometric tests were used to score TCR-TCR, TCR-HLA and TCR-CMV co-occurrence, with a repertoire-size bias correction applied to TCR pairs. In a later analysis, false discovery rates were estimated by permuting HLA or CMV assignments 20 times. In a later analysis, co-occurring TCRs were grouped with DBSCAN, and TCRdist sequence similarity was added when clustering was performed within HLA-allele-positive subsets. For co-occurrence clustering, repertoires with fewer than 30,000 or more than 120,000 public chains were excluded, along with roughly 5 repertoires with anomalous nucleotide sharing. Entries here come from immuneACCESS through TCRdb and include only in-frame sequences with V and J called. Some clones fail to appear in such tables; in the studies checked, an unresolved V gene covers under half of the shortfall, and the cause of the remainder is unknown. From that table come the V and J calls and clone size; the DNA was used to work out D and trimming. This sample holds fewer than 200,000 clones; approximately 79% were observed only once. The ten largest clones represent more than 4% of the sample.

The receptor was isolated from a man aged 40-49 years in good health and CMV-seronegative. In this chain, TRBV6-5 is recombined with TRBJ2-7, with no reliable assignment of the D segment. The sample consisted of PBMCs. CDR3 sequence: CASSFRQEQYF. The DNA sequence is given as TGTGCCAGCAGTTTTCGACAAGAGCAGTACTTC.